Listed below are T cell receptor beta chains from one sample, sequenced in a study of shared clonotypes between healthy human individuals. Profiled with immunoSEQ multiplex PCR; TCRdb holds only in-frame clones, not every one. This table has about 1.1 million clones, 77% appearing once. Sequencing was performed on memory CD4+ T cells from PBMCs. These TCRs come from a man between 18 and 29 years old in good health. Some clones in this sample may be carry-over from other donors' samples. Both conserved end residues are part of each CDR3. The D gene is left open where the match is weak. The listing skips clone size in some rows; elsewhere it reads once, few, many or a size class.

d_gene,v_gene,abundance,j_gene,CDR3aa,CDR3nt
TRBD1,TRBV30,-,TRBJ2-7,CAWGTVLEQYF,TGTGCCTGGGGGACAGTCTTAGAGCAGTACTTC
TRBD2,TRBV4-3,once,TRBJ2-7,CASSQDVAGIEQYF,TGCGCCAGCAGCCAAGATGTAGCGGGAATTGAGCAGTACTTC
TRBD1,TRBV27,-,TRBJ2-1,CASKWTGGNEQFF,TGTGCCAGCAAGTGGACAGGGGGGAATGAGCAGTTCTTC
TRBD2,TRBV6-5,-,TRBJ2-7,CASSKGLATSYEQYF,TGTGCCAGCAGTAAGGGACTAGCGACGTCCTACGAGCAGTACTTC
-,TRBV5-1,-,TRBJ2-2,CASSFGLANSPGELFF,TGCGCCAGCAGCTTCGGGCTAGCGAATTCTCCCGGGGAGCTGTTTTTT
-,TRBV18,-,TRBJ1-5,CASSPGGNQPQHF,TGTGCCAGCTCACCAGGTGGCAATCAGCCCCAGCATTTT
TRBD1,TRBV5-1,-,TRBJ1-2,CASSSGTGAFYGYTF,TGCGCCAGCAGCTCCGGGACAGGTGCTTTCTATGGCTACACCTTC
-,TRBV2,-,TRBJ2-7,CASSDLIPSSYEQYF,TGTGCCAGCAGTGACCTGATTCCTTCCTCCTACGAGCAGTACTTC
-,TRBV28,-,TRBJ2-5,CASSLSGGLGTQYF,TGTGCCAGCAGTTTAAGTGGGGGGCTCGGGACCCAGTACTTC
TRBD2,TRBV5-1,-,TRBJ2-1,CASSTSGTLNEQFF,TGCGCCAGCAGCACTAGCGGGACGTTAAATGAGCAGTTCTTC
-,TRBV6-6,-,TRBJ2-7,CASSYRGRGASEQYF,TGTGCCAGCAGTTATCGGGGCCGGGGGGCGTCCGAGCAGTACTTC
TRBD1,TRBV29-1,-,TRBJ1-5,CSVEGTAGGPQHF,TGCAGCGTTGAGGGGACAGCCGGCGGGCCCCAGCATTTT
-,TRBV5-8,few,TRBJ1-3,CASSAGLNSGNTIYF,TGTGCCAGCAGTGCTGGACTGAACTCTGGAAACACCATATATTTT
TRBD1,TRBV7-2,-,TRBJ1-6,CASSRGQGRNSPLHF,TGTGCCAGCAGCCGGGGACAGGGTCGGAATTCACCCCTCCACTTT
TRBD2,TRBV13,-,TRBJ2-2,CASSYSGLAGVTGELFF,TGTGCCAGCAGCTATAGTGGACTAGCGGGAGTCACCGGGGAGCTGTTTTTT
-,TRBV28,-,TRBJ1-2,CASSLGGSSGYGYTF,TGTGCCAGCAGTTTAGGGGGCAGCTCCGGCTATGGCTACACCTTC
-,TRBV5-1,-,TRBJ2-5,CASSLELGGETQYF,TGCGCCAGCAGCTTGGAATTAGGGGGAGAGACCCAGTACTTC
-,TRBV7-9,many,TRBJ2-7,CASSLETLSREQYF,TGTGCCAGCAGCTTAGAAACCCTGAGTAGGGAGCAGTACTTC
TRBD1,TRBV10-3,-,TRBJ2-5,CAIRSQRTGGKTQYF,TGTGCCATCAGATCCCAACGGACAGGGGGAAAGACCCAGTACTTC
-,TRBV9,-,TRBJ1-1,CASSVESGNTEAFF,TGTGCCAGCAGCGTGGAGTCAGGGAACACTGAAGCTTTCTTT
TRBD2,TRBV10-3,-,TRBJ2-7,CAISGAGVGEQYF,TGTGCCATCAGTGGGGCGGGAGTAGGCGAGCAGTACTTC
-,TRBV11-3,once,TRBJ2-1,CASSSPFYNEQFF,TGTGCCAGCAGCTCTCCTTTCTACAATGAGCAGTTCTTC
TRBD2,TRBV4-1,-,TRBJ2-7,CASSQGIPGRGRVRYEQYF,TGCGCCAGCAGCCAAGGGATCCCAGGGAGGGGTAGGGTCCGTTACGAGCAGTACTTC